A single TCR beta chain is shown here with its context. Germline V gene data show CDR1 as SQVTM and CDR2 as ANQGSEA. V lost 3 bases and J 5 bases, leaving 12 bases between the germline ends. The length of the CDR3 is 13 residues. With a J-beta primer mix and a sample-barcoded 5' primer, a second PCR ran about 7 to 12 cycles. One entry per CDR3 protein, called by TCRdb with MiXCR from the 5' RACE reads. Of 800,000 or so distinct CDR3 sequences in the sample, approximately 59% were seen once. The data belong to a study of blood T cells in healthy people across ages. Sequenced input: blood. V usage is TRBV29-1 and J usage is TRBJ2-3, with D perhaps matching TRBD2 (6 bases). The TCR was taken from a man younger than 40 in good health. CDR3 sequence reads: CSVDGGAGDTQYF. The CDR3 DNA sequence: TGCAGCGTTGACGGGGGAGCGGGAGATACGCAGTATTTT.